This passage covers 23 T cell receptor beta chains from one sample sequenced in a study of T cell responses to AZD1222 COVID-19 vaccine. Sequenced by immunoSEQ multiplex PCR; TCRdb stores in-frame clones only, minus some. Of 150,000 to 200,000 clones in the sample, over 85% were seen once. The sequencing used peripheral blood, collected on day 0 of AZD1222 vaccination. Every receptor here comes from an adult in good health.

The chain uses TRBV4-1 and TRBJ1-4; maybe TRBD1 (5 bases). CDR3 length: 17 residues. Trimming stripped 1 base from V and 3 bases from J, with 15 bases between. In germline, CDR1 is MGHRA, CDR2 YSYEKL. DNA of the CDR3: TGCGCCAGCAGCCAAGTCCCCCTTGACAGTTCTAATGAAAAACTGTTTTTT. Its protein is CASSQVPLDSSNEKLFF.

The rearrangement links TRBV28 to TRBJ1-2, with D hard to call. V lost 5 bases and J 4 bases, leaving 5 bases between the germline ends. Per the germline V gene, CDR1 is MDHEN and CDR2 is SYDVKM. The CDR3 sequence is 11 residues long. The CDR3 nucleotides are TGTGCCAGCAGTCCCGGCTATGGCTACACCTTC. It encodes CASSPGYGYTF.

The chain combines TRBV7-9 with TRBJ1-6; D ambiguous. Germline loops: CDR1 SEHNR, CDR2 FQNEAQ (reference sequence). Trimming removed 5 bases from V and 9 bases from J, with 8 bases in between. CDR3 length equals 12 residues. CDR3 region: CASSQQSSPLHF. DNA of the CDR3: TGTGCCAGCAGCCAACAGAGTTCACCCCTCCACTTT.

This CDR3 is CAWSPTGQIGYTF. The CDR3 DNA follows: TGTGCCTGGAGCCCGACAGGTCAGATTGGCTACACCTTC. This chain connects TRBV30 to TRBJ1-2; D is perhaps TRBD1 (6 bases). The CDR3 spans 13 residues. Germline lookup yields CDR1 GTSNPN and CDR2 SVGIG (reference sequence). The V gene lost 3 bases and the J gene lost 7 bases, with 15 bases spanning the gap.

The chain recombines TRBV6-2 or TRBV6-3 with TRBJ2-3, with 7 positions matching TRBD1. The length of the CDR3 is 21 residues. The germline gives CDR1 MNHEY, CDR2 SVGEGT. Germline trimming cut 1 base from V and 0 bases from J; bases unmatched to any gene: 19. CDR3: CASSYFGSPSSQGYSTDTQYF. The CDR3, as DNA: TGTGCCAGCAGTTACTTCGGCTCCCCCTCATCACAGGGGTATAGCACAGATACGCAGTATTTT.

The chain employs TRBV6-5 and TRBJ2-7, with TRBD1 matching over 8 bases. CDR1 MNHEY and CDR2 SVGAGI come from the germline V gene. With V trimmed by 6 bases and J by 3 bases, 4 bases remained unmatched. This CDR3 is built from 13 residues. CDR3 loop: CASRPGQVYEQYF. CDR3 DNA: TGTGCCAGCAGACCGGGACAGGTCTACGAGCAGTACTTC.

The chain uses TRBV28 and TRBJ2-2; perhaps TRBD1 as D (7 bases). This CDR3 is built from 19 residues. Germline loops: CDR1 MDHEN, CDR2 SYDVKM. The V end was cut by 6 bases, the J end by 5 bases, with 28 bases between. The CDR3 DNA sequence: TGTGCCAGCAGCCCCCGTCAGGGGGGTATTCAAGGTACAACCGGGGAGCTGTTTTTT. Protein sequence: CASSPRQGGIQGTTGELFF. The variable domain in full, with the rest retrieved from reference TRBV28 and TRBJ2-2, is DVKVTQSSRYLVKRTGEKVFLECVQDMDHENMFWYRQDPGLGLRLIYFSYDVKMKEKGDIPEGYSVSREKKERFSLILESASTNQTSMYLCASSPRQGGIQGTTGELFFGEGSRLTVL.

This clone has only one observation. The gene calls are TRBV25-1 and TRBJ1-2, with TRBD1 matching 7 bases. J was trimmed by 8 bases and V by 3 bases; bases with no gene match: 6. This CDR3 spans 13 amino acids. CDR1 MGHDK and CDR2 SYGVNS come from the germline V gene. CDR3 nucleotides: TGTGCCAGCAGTGAGACAGGGTTCGGCGGCTACACCTTC. Protein product: CASSETGFGGYTF.

The V call is TRBV5-4, the J call TRBJ2-1, with D unresolved. This CDR3 is 17 amino acids long. Germline V lookup: CDR1 SGHNT, CDR2 YYREEE (reference sequence). V was clipped by 2 bases and J by 6 bases, with 21 bases between them. Here the CDR3 DNA reads TGTGCCAGCAGCTTTCCTTCCGCCCGGTTTCGTGTCAATGAGCAGTTCTTC. Amino acid sequence: CASSFPSARFRVNEQFF.

The chain has TRBV5-1 and TRBJ2-7, with 7 bases that match TRBD1. The germline gives CDR1 SGHRS, CDR2 YFSETQ. The CDR3 is made up of 14 amino acids. J was trimmed by 7 bases and V by 4 bases; bases with no gene match: 11. CDR3 DNA sequence: TGCGCCAGCAGCCCCACAGGGGAAGGATGGGAGCAGTACTTC. It specifies CASSPTGEGWEQYF.

V usage is TRBV29-1 and J usage is TRBJ1-1, with a weak D call TRBD1 (5 bases). Germline V CDR1 and CDR2: SQVTM, ANQGSEA. V lost 6 bases and J lost 0, with 14 bases in between. This CDR3 contains 14 residues. The CDR3: CSVAWGGMNTEAFF. For the CDR3, the DNA is TGCAGCGTCGCGTGGGGGGGGATGAACACTGAAGCTTTCTTT.

The genes are TRBV2 and TRBJ1-4; no definite D call. V shed 5 bases and J shed 2 bases, with 15 bases lying between them. Germline V gene lookup returns CDR1 SNHLY and CDR2 FYNNEI. This CDR3 is built from 16 residues. The CDR3 DNA reads TGTGCCAGCAGTAAGACTGTGGTTTGGACTAATGAAAAACTGTTTTTT. Its translation: CASSKTVVWTNEKLFF.

CDR3 amino acids: CSATGTVGDTQYF. In DNA form, the CDR3 reads TGCAGCGCCACCGGGACGGTCGGAGATACGCAGTATTTT. V is TRBV29-1 and J is TRBJ2-3; D might be TRBD1 or TRBD2, each matching 5 bases. Trimming shortened V by 7 bases and J by 5 bases, and 16 bases separated the two germline ends. The CDR3 is 13 amino acids. Germline V gives CDR1 SQVTM, CDR2 ANQGSEA.

The V and J genes are TRBV5-4 and TRBJ1-2; perhaps TRBD1 as D (6 bases). CDR1 is SGHNT and CDR2 is YYREEE in the germline V gene (reference sequence). The CDR3 contains 15 residues. V gave up 0 bases and J gave up 7 bases, with 16 bases separating them. The CDR3 DNA follows: TGTGCCAGCAGCTTGGTGGACAGTACCGGCGGTGGCTACACCTTC. Protein product: CASSLVDSTGGGYTF.

This clone was seen a single time. V and J are TRBV5-8 and TRBJ1-6; no clear D. CDR1 and CDR2 from the germline V gene are SGHTS and YDEGEE. The CDR3 runs to 15 residues. The ends were cut back, 1 base at V and 13 bases at J, with 18 bases in the middle. This chain's CDR3 is CASSLSTVPGSPLHF. The DNA of the CDR3 is TGTGCCAGCAGCTTGTCGACCGTACCGGGATCTCCCCTCCACTTT. Full variable domain (rest looked up from reference TRBV5-8 and TRBJ1-6): EAGVTQSPTHLIKTRGQQATLRCSPISGHTSVYWYQQALGLGLQFLLWYDEGEERNRGNFPPRFSGRQFPNYSSELNVNALELEDSALYLCASSLSTVPGSPLHFGNGTRLTVT.

This chain links TRBV7-9 with TRBJ1-1; D is perhaps TRBD1 (6 bases). CDR3 length: 13 residues. Trimming took 5 bases from V and 2 from J, leaving 9 bases between them. Germline values: CDR1 SEHNR, CDR2 FQNEAQ (reference sequence). The chain's CDR3 is CASSPRGNTEAFF. The CDR3 DNA reads TGTGCCAGCAGCCCCAGGGGAAACACTGAAGCTTTCTTT.

The CDR3 region has the DNA TGCGCCAGCAGCCCGATAGTGAACACTGAAGCTTTCTTT. The encoded protein is CASSPIVNTEAFF. The J gene is TRBJ1-1, the V gene TRBV5-1; no clear D gene. The CDR3 extends over 13 amino acids. Germline V gene lookup returns CDR1 SGHRS and CDR2 YFSETQ. V lost 4 bases to trimming and J lost 0 bases, with 7 bases between them.

The chain uses TRBV12-3 or TRBV12-4 and TRBJ2-1, with D maybe TRBD2 (5 bases). Trimming shortened V by 2 bases and J by 9 bases, and 11 bases separated the two germline ends. The CDR3 length is 13 residues. CDR3 sequence: CASSLYLEGEQFF. CDR3 DNA sequence: TGTGCCAGCAGTTTATATCTAGAGGGTGAGCAGTTCTTC.

This rearrangement joins TRBV6-5 to TRBJ1-3; D is unresolved. Germline assignment: CDR1 MNHEY and CDR2 SVGAGI. The CDR3 contains 15 residues. The V end lost 2 bases, the J end lost 0 bases, and 8 bases lay between the germline ends. The DNA for the CDR3 is TGTGCCAGCAGTTACGGGATGGCCTCTGGAAACACCATATATTTT. Protein: CASSYGMASGNTIYF.

V gene TRBV12-2 combines with J gene TRBJ2-7; whether TRBD2, the table's D call, matches the DNA was not checked. TRBV12-2 is termed a pseudogene. CDR3 length: 17 residues. As DNA, the CDR3 is TGTGCAAGTCGCTTAGCGGGAGATCAAATATTACCCTACGAGCAGTACTTC. Protein sequence: CASRLAGDQILPYEQYF.

This chain uses TRBV10-2 with TRBJ1-1; D not certain. Germline loops: CDR1 WSHSY, CDR2 SAAADI. V was trimmed by 1 base and J by 1 base, leaving 7 bases between them. The CDR3 length is 14 residues. CDR3 region: CASSEWVANTEAFF. In DNA, the CDR3 is TGCGCCAGCAGTGAGTGGGTCGCGAACACTGAAGCTTTCTTT.

The gene calls are TRBV27 and TRBJ1-2; the D is unclear. CDR1 is MNHEY, CDR2 SMNVEV, per germline (reference sequence). Trimming pared 9 bases from V and 1 base from J, leaving 6 bases between. CDR3 size: 11 residues. The CDR3 bases are TGTGCCAGTCGAAGTAACTATGGCTACACCTTC. Amino acid sequence: CASRSNYGYTF.

J is TRBJ1-1 and V is TRBV6-5; no reliable D call. Per germline, CDR1 MNHEY and CDR2 SVGAGI. The V end was cut by 2 bases, the J end by 1 base, with 8 bases between. The CDR3 totals 14 residues. CDR3 sequence: CASSYTARNTEAFF. The CDR3, as DNA: TGTGCCAGCAGTTACACTGCCAGGAACACTGAAGCTTTCTTT.